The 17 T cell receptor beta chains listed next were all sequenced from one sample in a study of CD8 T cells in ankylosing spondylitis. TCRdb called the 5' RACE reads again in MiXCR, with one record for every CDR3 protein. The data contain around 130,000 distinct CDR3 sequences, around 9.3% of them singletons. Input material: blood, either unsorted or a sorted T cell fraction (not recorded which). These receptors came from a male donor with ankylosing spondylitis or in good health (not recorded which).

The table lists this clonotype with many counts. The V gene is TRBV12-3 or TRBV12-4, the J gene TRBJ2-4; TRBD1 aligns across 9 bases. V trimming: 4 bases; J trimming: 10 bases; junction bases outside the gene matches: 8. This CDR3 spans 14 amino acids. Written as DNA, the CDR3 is TGTGCCAGCAGTTCCCGGACAGGGGAAGAAATTCAGTACTTC. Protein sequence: CASSSRTGEEIQYF.

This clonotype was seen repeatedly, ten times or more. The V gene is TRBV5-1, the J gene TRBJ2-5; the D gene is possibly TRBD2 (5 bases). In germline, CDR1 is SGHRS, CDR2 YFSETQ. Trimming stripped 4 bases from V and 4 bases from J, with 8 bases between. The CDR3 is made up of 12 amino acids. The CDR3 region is CASSGSSETQYF. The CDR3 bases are TGCGCCAGCAGCGGGAGTTCAGAGACCCAGTACTTC.

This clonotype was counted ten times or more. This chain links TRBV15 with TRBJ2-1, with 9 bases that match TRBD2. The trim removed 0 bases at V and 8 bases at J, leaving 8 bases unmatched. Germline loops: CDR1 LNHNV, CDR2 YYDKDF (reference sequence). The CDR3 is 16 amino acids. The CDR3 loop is CATSRDRASGIYEQFF. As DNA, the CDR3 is TGTGCCACCAGCAGAGACAGGGCTAGCGGGATATATGAGCAGTTCTTC.

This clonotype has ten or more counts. CDR3 nucleotide sequence: TGCGCCAGCAGCTCCACCGGGACTAGCGACAATGAGCAGTTCTTC. Encoded protein: CASSSTGTSDNEQFF. The rearrangement uses TRBV5-1 and TRBJ2-1; 10 bases are shared with TRBD2. Germline V gene lookup returns CDR1 SGHRS and CDR2 YFSETQ. V lost 3 bases, J lost 5 bases, and 5 bases stayed unmatched. This CDR3 is built from 15 residues. Complete variable domain (other parts from reference TRBV5-1 and TRBJ2-1): KAGVTQTPRYLIKTRGQQVTLSCSPISGHRSVSWYQQTPGQGLQFLFEYFSETQRNKGNFPGRFSGRQFSNSRSEMNVSTLELGDSALYLCASSSTGTSDNEQFFGPGTRLTVL.

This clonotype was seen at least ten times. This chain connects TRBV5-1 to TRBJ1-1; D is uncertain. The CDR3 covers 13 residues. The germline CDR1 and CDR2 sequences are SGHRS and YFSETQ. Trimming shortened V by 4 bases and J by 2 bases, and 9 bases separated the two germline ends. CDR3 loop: CASSPAVNTEAFF. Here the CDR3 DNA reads TGCGCCAGCAGCCCAGCCGTAAACACTGAAGCTTTCTTT. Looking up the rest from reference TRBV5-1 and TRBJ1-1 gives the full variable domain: KAGVTQTPRYLIKTRGQQVTLSCSPISGHRSVSWYQQTPGQGLQFLFEYFSETQRNKGNFPGRFSGRQFSNSRSEMNVSTLELGDSALYLCASSPAVNTEAFFGQGTRLTVV.

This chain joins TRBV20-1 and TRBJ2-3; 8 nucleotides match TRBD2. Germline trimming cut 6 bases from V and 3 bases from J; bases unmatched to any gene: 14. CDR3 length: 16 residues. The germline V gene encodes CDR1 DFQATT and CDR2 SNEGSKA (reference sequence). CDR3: CSARAGAGGLTDTQYF. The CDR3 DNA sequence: TGCAGTGCCCGCGCGGGGGCGGGAGGATTGACAGATACGCAGTATTTT.

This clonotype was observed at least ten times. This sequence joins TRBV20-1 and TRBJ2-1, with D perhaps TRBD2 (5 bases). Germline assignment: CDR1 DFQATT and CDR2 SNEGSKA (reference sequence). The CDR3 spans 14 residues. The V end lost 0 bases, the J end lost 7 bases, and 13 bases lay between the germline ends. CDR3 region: CSARDHGRGNEQFF. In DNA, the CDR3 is TGCAGTGCTAGAGATCATGGACGGGGAAATGAGCAGTTCTTC.

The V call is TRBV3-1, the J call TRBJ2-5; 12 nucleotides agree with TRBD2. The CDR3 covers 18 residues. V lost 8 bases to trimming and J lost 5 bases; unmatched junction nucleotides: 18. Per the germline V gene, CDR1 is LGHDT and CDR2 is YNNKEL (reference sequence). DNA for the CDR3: TGTGCCAGCTCCCTGCTCGGATCTAGCGGGAGGGCCAAGGAGACCCAGTACTTC. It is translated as CASSLLGSSGRAKETQYF.

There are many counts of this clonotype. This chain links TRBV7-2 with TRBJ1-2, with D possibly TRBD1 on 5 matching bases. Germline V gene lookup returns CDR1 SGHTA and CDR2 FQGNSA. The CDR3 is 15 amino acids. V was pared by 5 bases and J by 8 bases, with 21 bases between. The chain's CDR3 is CASSGGPTEVGGYTF. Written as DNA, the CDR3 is TGTGCCAGCAGCGGCGGCCCGACAGAGGTTGGAGGCTACACCTTC.

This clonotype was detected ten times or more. In DNA form, the CDR3 reads TGTGCCAGCAGTTTATCAGGGGGCCCAGATACGCAGTATTTT. The encoded protein is CASSLSGGPDTQYF. The rearrangement joins TRBV12-3 or TRBV12-4 to TRBJ2-3; 8 bases agree with TRBD1. The CDR3 sequence is 14 residues long. V gave up 2 bases and J gave up 4 bases; unmatched junction bases: 2.

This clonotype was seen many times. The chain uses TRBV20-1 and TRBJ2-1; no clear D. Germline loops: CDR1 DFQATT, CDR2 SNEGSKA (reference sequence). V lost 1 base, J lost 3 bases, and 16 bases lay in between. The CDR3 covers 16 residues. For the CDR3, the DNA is TGCAGTGCTAGAGGGGTCCTGGGCGCCAACTACAATGAGCAGTTCTTC. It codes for CSARGVLGANYNEQFF.

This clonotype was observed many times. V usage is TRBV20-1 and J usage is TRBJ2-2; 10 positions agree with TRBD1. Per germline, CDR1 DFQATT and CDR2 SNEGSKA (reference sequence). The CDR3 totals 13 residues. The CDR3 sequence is CRTGGGSAGELFF. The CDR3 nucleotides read TGCAGGACAGGGGGCGGCTCAGCCGGGGAGCTGTTTTTT.

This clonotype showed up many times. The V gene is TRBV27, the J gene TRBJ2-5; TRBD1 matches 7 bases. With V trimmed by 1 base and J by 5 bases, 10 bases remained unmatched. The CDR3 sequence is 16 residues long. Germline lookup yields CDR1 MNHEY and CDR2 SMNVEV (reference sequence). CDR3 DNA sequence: TGTGCCAGCAGTTTATTCCGGGACAGCCCTGGTGAGACCCAGTACTTC. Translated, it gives CASSLFRDSPGETQYF.

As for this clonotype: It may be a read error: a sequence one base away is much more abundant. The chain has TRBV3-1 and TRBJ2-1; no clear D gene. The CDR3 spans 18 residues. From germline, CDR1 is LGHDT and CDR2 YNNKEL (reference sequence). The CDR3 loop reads CTSSSQYDGQRNYNEQFF. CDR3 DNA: TGTACCAGCAGTTCCCAGTATGACGGGCAGCGTAACTACAATGAGCAGTTCTTC.

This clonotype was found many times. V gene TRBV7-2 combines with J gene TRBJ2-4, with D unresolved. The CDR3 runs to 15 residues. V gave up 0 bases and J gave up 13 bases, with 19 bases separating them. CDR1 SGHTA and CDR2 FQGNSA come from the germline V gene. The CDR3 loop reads CASSLAALGFDRQYF. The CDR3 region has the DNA TGTGCCAGCAGCTTAGCTGCGCTGGGATTCGATCGCCAGTACTTC.

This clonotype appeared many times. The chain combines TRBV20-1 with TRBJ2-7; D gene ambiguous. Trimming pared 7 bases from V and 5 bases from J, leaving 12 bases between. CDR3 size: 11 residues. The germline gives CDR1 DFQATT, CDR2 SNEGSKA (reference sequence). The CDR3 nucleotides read TGCAGTGGCGGCCGAGTTGACGAGCAGTACTTC. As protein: CSGGRVDEQYF.

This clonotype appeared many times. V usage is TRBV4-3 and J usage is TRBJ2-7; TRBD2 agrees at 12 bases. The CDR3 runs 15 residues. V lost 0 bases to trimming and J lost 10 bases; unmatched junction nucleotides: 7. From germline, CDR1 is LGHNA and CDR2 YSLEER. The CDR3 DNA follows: TGCGCCAGCAGCCAAGATCAGGCTAGCGGGAGGGTCCAGTACTTC. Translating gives CASSQDQASGRVQYF.